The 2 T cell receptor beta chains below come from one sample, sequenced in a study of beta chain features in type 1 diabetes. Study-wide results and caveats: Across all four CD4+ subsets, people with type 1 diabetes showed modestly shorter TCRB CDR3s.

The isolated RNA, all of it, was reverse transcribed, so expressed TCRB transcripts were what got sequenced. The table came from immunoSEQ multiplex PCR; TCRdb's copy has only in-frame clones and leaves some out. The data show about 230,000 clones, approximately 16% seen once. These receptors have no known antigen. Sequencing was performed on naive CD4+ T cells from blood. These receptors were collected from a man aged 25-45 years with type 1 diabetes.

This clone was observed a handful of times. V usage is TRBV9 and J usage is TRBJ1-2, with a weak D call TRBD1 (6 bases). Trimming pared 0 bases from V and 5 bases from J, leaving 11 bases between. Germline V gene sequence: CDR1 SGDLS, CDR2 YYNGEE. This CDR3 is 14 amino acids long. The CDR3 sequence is CASSVDQGPYGYTF. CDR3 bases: TGTGCCAGCAGCGTAGATCAGGGGCCTTATGGCTACACCTTC. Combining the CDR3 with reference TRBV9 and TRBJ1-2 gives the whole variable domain DSGVTQTPKHLITATGQRVTLRCSPRSGDLSVYWYQQSLDQGLQFLIQYYNGEERAKGNILERFSAQQFPDLHSELNLSSLELGDSALYFCASSVDQGPYGYTFGSGTRLTVV.

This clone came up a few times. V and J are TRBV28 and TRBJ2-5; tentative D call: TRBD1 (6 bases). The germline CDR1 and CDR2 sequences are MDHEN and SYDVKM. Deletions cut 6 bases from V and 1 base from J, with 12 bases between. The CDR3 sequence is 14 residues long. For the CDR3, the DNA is TGTGCCAGCAGGCCTATGACAGGCCAAGAGACCCAGTACTTC. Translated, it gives CASRPMTGQETQYF.